A selection of T cell receptor beta chains follows, all from one sample in a study of T cells expressing NK-cell markers. TCRdb re-called the 5' RACE reads and catalogs CDR3 proteins one per entry, DNA excluded. The listing contains 550,000 to 600,000 distinct CDR3 sequences. Specimen: blood T cells: a sorted CD56 or NKG2C T cell subset, CD4+ or CD8+ T cells, or bulk PBMC T cells (not recorded which). Receptor source: a man younger than 30 in good health. Both conserved end residues are part of each CDR3. Each record gives: CDR3 length, J gene, V gene, CDR3 protein.

len: 16; j_gene: TRBJ2-2; v_gene: TRBV5-1; CDR3aa: CASSLVLRPAGGELFF
len: 13; j_gene: TRBJ1-6; v_gene: TRBV27; CDR3aa: CASGWFNNSPLHF
len: 14; j_gene: TRBJ2-3; v_gene: TRBV20-1; CDR3aa: CSARLYTGPDTQYF
len: 17; j_gene: TRBJ2-4; v_gene: TRBV12-3/TRBV12-4; CDR3aa: CASSLKGGQGSKNIQYF
len: 14; j_gene: TRBJ1-6; v_gene: TRBV7-9; CDR3aa: CASSPGTGGSPLHF
len: 15; j_gene: TRBJ2-5; v_gene: TRBV11-3; CDR3aa: CASSPRGRVGETQYF
len: 16; j_gene: TRBJ2-3; v_gene: TRBV5-1; CDR3aa: CASSSPGTPLTDTQYF
len: 13; j_gene: TRBJ2-7; v_gene: TRBV27; CDR3aa: CASSGQGWDEQYF
len: 16; j_gene: TRBJ2-1; v_gene: TRBV5-6; CDR3aa: CASSPHRGRPYNEQFF
len: 13; j_gene: TRBJ2-7; v_gene: TRBV6-2/TRBV6-3; CDR3aa: CASMSRATYEQYF
len: 13; j_gene: TRBJ2-3; v_gene: TRBV10-3; CDR3aa: CAIRTGSADTQYF
len: 15; j_gene: TRBJ1-4; v_gene: TRBV24-1; CDR3aa: CATSDSGATGEKLFF
len: 15; j_gene: TRBJ2-1; v_gene: TRBV29-1; CDR3aa: CSVALPQGLGSEQFF
len: 13; j_gene: TRBJ1-5; v_gene: TRBV6-2/TRBV6-3; CDR3aa: CASSPGGRQPQHF
len: 14; j_gene: TRBJ2-1; v_gene: TRBV7-9; CDR3aa: CASSLATNTNEQFF
len: 15; j_gene: TRBJ2-7; v_gene: TRBV20-1; CDR3aa: CSATSPGQGSDEQYF
len: 15; j_gene: TRBJ2-1; v_gene: TRBV20-1; CDR3aa: CSASAGREYYNEQFF
len: 13; j_gene: TRBJ2-1; v_gene: TRBV7-7; CDR3aa: CASSLTQNLEQFF
len: 16; j_gene: TRBJ2-4; v_gene: TRBV29-1; CDR3aa: CSVEEQGANPKNIQYF
len: 15; j_gene: TRBJ2-1; v_gene: TRBV5-1; CDR3aa: CASRGLAGGSNEQFF
len: 14; j_gene: TRBJ1-5; v_gene: TRBV11-2; CDR3aa: CASSLAGGVQPQHF
len: 18; j_gene: TRBJ2-6; v_gene: TRBV12-3/TRBV12-4; CDR3aa: CASSRGDREISGANVLTF
len: 17; j_gene: TRBJ2-1; v_gene: TRBV6-5; CDR3aa: CASSYSSGLRSYNEQFF
len: 13; j_gene: TRBJ2-1; v_gene: TRBV29-1; CDR3aa: CSQGPSLYNEQFF
len: 14; j_gene: TRBJ2-3; v_gene: TRBV5-1; CDR3aa: CASSWTGRVDTQYF
len: 17; j_gene: TRBJ2-7; v_gene: TRBV20-1; CDR3aa: CSARDGRLAGYTYEQYF
len: 15; j_gene: TRBJ2-5; v_gene: TRBV20-1; CDR3aa: CSARDRASPRETQYF
len: 14; j_gene: TRBJ2-7; v_gene: TRBV29-1; CDR3aa: CSVERDRGRGEQYF
len: 15; j_gene: TRBJ1-4; v_gene: TRBV7-2; CDR3aa: CASSLGGQGSEKLFF
len: 16; j_gene: TRBJ2-2; v_gene: TRBV5-1; CDR3aa: CASSFLSVGGTGELFF
len: 13; j_gene: TRBJ2-3; v_gene: TRBV12-5; CDR3aa: CASGSTLVSTQYF
len: 13; j_gene: TRBJ1-1; v_gene: TRBV11-2; CDR3aa: CASIKIGVPEAFF
len: 15; j_gene: TRBJ2-1; v_gene: TRBV20-1; CDR3aa: CSARRGRGSYNEQFF
len: 14; j_gene: TRBJ2-3; v_gene: TRBV27; CDR3aa: CASSLGNSGDTQYF
len: 11; j_gene: TRBJ2-5; v_gene: TRBV10-3; CDR3aa: CAISESETQYF
len: 14; j_gene: TRBJ2-4; v_gene: TRBV14; CDR3aa: CASSPSLTFDIQYF
len: 14; j_gene: TRBJ2-1; v_gene: TRBV14; CDR3aa: CASSLFGPYNEQFF
len: 14; j_gene: TRBJ2-5; v_gene: TRBV5-5; CDR3aa: CASSLDTGRGTQYF
len: 17; j_gene: TRBJ2-5; v_gene: TRBV4-2; CDR3aa: CASSQAGGWASQETQYF
len: 16; j_gene: TRBJ1-6; v_gene: TRBV5-1; CDR3aa: CASSILPGRDNSPLHF
len: 16; j_gene: TRBJ2-1; v_gene: TRBV7-2; CDR3aa: CASSSKPGPYYNEQFF
len: 15; j_gene: TRBJ2-5; v_gene: TRBV4-2; CDR3aa: CASSQAQSASETQYF
len: 13; j_gene: TRBJ1-5; v_gene: TRBV29-1; CDR3aa: CSVEVIRDQPQHF
len: 16; j_gene: TRBJ2-1; v_gene: TRBV3-1; CDR3aa: CASSRLAGPSYNEQFF
len: 12; j_gene: TRBJ1-2; v_gene: TRBV5-5; CDR3aa: CASSQLTYGYTF
len: 15; j_gene: TRBJ2-3; v_gene: TRBV6-5; CDR3aa: CASSMLAASTDTQYF
len: 14; j_gene: TRBJ2-7; v_gene: TRBV10-3; CDR3aa: CAISELADSYEQYF
len: 14; j_gene: TRBJ2-1; v_gene: TRBV7-9; CDR3aa: CASSLTSGRAEQFF
len: 16; j_gene: TRBJ2-5; v_gene: TRBV29-1; CDR3aa: CSVAGSSGHRPETQYF
len: 14; j_gene: TRBJ2-1; v_gene: TRBV20-1; CDR3aa: CSASSAGRVDEQFF